The next 4 T cell receptor beta chains were all read from a single sample in a study of early T cells in non-severe SARS-CoV-2 infection. One entry per CDR3 protein, called by TCRdb with MiXCR from the 5' RACE reads. The table records about 48,000 distinct CDR3 sequences, over 7.5% of them present only once. Source material: whole blood. The receptors come from an adult who was a healthcare worker with PCR-confirmed SARS-CoV-2 infection or an uninfected control (not recorded which).

This clonotype showed up many times. The chain couples TRBV29-1 to TRBJ1-1; 9 nucleotides agree with TRBD1. The CDR3 consists of 12 residues. The germline V gene has CDR1 SQVTM and CDR2 ANQGSEA. The J segment lost 3 bases and the V segment lost 6 bases, leaving 2 bases of the junction unmatched. CDR3 DNA: TGCAGCGTGCGGACAGGGGACACTGAAGCTTTCTTT. Its protein product is CSVRTGDTEAFF. The variable domain in full, completed from reference TRBV29-1 and TRBJ1-1, reads SAVISQKPSRDICQRGTSLTIQCQVDSQVTMMFWYRQQPGQSLTLIATANQGSEATYESGFVIDKFPISRPNLTFSTLTVSNMSPEDSSIYLCSVRTGDTEAFFGQGTRLTVV.

This chain joins TRBV7-8 and TRBJ2-3; D remains unclear. The germline gives CDR1 SGHVS, CDR2 FQNEAQ. The CDR3 runs 13 residues. Deletions cut 3 bases from V and 6 bases from J, with 10 bases between. DNA of the CDR3: TGTGCCAGCAGCTTTGGGGTCACTGATACGCAGTATTTT. Translated, it gives CASSFGVTDTQYF.

DNA of the CDR3: TGTGCCAGCACCTCCTTTGGGGGAGGGCCGTCAGAGACCCAGTACTTC. Translation gives CASTSFGGGPSETQYF. This sequence joins TRBV3-1 and TRBJ2-5, with TRBD2 identical over 7 bases. There are 16 residues in the CDR3. Germline-derived CDR1 and CDR2 are LGHDT and YNNKEL (reference sequence). Trimming at V came to 7 bases and at J to 4 bases, leaving 15 bases not matched to a gene.

This clonotype showed up just a few times. This chain uses TRBV29-1 with TRBJ1-3; the D gene is possibly TRBD1 (5 bases). Between the trimmed V and J ends, which lost 3 bases and 0 bases, there was a span of 6 bases. Germline assignment: CDR1 SQVTM and CDR2 ANQGSEA. CDR3 length: 13 residues. The CDR3 DNA reads TGCAGCGTTGATGGGGGCTCTGGAAACACCATATATTTT. It yields the protein CSVDGGSGNTIYF.